This TCR beta chain was identified in a study of CD8+ T cells in alopecia areata. Study background: Treatment with tofacitinib (6 to 18 months) was followed by 6 months off drug.

cDNA prepared by RNA extraction and subsequent reverse transcription served as the template for sequencing. Measured with immunoSEQ multiplex PCR; TCRdb has only the in-frame clones, and not every one. The table records approximately 210,000 clones, more than 60% of them present only once. Noted treatment: oral pan-JAK inhibitor, 5-10 mg twice daily. Per germline, CDR1 SNHLY and CDR2 FYNNEI. The CDR3 extends over 15 amino acids. The V gene end was trimmed by 7 bases and the J gene end by 7 bases; junction bases not matched to a gene: 9. The V call is TRBV2, the J call TRBJ1-5; 11 positions match TRBD1. Sequenced here: CD4+ T cells sorted from blood, sampled between weeks 43 and 45, from a patient treated with tofacitinib. The sequence derives from a human donor with alopecia areata. The CDR3 DNA follows: TGTGCCAGCAAGAGGGACAGGGGGGGGAGGCAGCCCCAGCATTTT. Encoded protein: CASKRDRGGRQPQHF.